The clone carrying this T cell receptor beta chain was seen once. This sample was included in a study of blood T cell repertoires in COVID-19. Study context: The cDNA or gDNA used as material had been derived from T cells, B-cell-depleted T cells, or PBMCs.

Germline trimming cut 0 bases from V and 0 bases from J; bases unmatched to any gene: 8. Per the germline V gene, CDR1 is LGHNA and CDR2 is YSLEER. There are 19 residues in the CDR3. Seattle patient enrollment occurred during active infection, with longitudinal follow-up thereafter. In the original workflow: Reference gene primer amplification gave estimated nucleated cell counts. The assay was immunoSEQ multiplex PCR, and TCRdb's table has in-frame clones only and misses some. The V and J calls and the clone size are those of that table, but D and trimming were determined from the DNA. Of fewer than 250,000 clones listed, around 84% are singletons.

The rearrangement links TRBV4-3 to TRBJ2-1; 10 bases align to TRBD2. The TCR originated in a woman older than 75 with COVID-19, enrolled during active disease. Sequencing was done on a sample of peripheral blood. The CDR3 nucleotides read TGCGCCAGCAGCCAAGAATTAGCGGGGGGCCCAAGCTCCTACAATGAGCAGTTCTTC. The encoded protein is CASSQELAGGPSSYNEQFF.